This T cell receptor beta chain was recorded in a study of blood T cell repertoires in COVID-19. V gave up 3 bases and J gave up 1 base, with 6 bases separating them. The CDR3 has 13 residues. As originally analysed: Quantification of nucleated cells was approximated via reference gene primer amplification. Data came from immunoSEQ multiplex PCR; TCRdb stores just in-frame clones and leaves some out. The V and J calls and clone size were taken over from that table, and D and trimming were inferred from the DNA. The table records roughly 380,000 clones, roughly 85% of them present only once. The chain carries TRBV12-3 or TRBV12-4 and TRBJ1-2, with D unclear. Sequenced input: peripheral blood. The source of this sequence is a woman between 18 and 30 years old with acute or convalescent COVID-19. The chain's CDR3 is CASSFGNNYGYTF. The CDR3 region has the DNA TGTGCCAGCAGTTTCGGGAATAACTATGGCTACACCTTC.